These 32 T cell receptor beta chains were sequenced from one sample in a study of vaccination effects on CD4 cells after COVID-19. Sequencing was performed with immunoSEQ multiplex PCR; in TCRdb, only in-frame clones are kept and a portion is missing. Here the sample spans approximately 24,000 clones, 76% being singletons. CD4+ T cells specific for antigen were expanded with viral peptide pools by the ViraFEST assay before sequencing. CD4+ T cells were isolated after about nine days of culture. Absence of prior SARS-CoV-2 infection characterized the vaccine recipients, who showed negative nucleocapsid antibodies. Antigens for these TCRs are unknown. Sequences were derived from CD4+ T cells from PBMCs cultured with HCoV-NL63 spike peptides, sampled before COVID-19 vaccination. The origin of the receptors is a human donor who received a COVID-19 vaccine.

This clone was seen a handful of times. The chain uses TRBV6-2 or TRBV6-3 and TRBJ2-3; 8 bases are a match to TRBD2. The germline V gene has CDR1 MNHEY and CDR2 SVGEGT. The CDR3 consists of 14 residues. Trimming cost V 6 bases and J 2 bases; bases outside gene matches: 4. The CDR3 region is CASSGLAATDTQYF. The CDR3, as DNA: TGTGCCAGCAGCGGACTAGCCGCCACAGATACGCAGTATTTT.

This rearrangement joins TRBV27 to TRBJ1-5; the match to TRBD1 covers 7 bases. The V gene end was trimmed by 4 bases and the J gene end by 4 bases; junction bases not matched to a gene: 4. CDR3 length: 14 amino acids. Germline V gives CDR1 MNHEY, CDR2 SMNVEV (reference sequence). CDR3 DNA: TGTGCCAGCAGTTGGGGACAGCCAAATCAGCCCCAGCATTTT. Translation gives CASSWGQPNQPQHF.

CDR3 sequence reads: CASSDGGSSTDTQYF. In nucleotides, the CDR3 is TGTGCCAGCAGTGATGGGGGATCTAGCACAGATACGCAGTATTTT. V gene TRBV6-4 combines with J gene TRBJ2-3; D may be TRBD1 or TRBD2 (5 bases each). Germline loops: CDR1 MRHNA, CDR2 SNTAGT. This CDR3 comprises 15 residues. The V and J ends lost 3 bases and 0 bases respectively, with 10 bases between them.

This clone was observed a single time. This chain's CDR3 is CASSLRQVAFF. In DNA, the CDR3 is TGTGCCAGCAGCTTGCGACAGGTAGCTTTCTTT. V usage is TRBV5-8 and J usage is TRBJ1-1, with a possible D match to TRBD1 (6 bases). This CDR3 is 11 amino acids long. Trimming left V 1 base short and J 10 bases short, with 8 bases between. CDR1 SGHTS and CDR2 YDEGEE come from the germline V gene.

In its sample, this clone was seen once. The chain carries TRBV9 and TRBJ1-2, with D unresolved. Trimming stripped 0 bases from V and 2 bases from J, with 5 bases between. Germline V gene sequence: CDR1 SGDLS, CDR2 YYNGEE. This CDR3 has 13 residues. The chain's CDR3 is CASSVDGNYGYTF. The DNA of the CDR3 is TGTGCCAGCAGCGTAGACGGGAACTATGGCTACACCTTC.

The chain joins TRBV10-1 to TRBJ2-5; D not certain. This CDR3 comprises 13 residues. V lost 3 bases and J 1 base, leaving 6 bases between the germline ends. Germline V gene sequence: CDR1 WNHNN, CDR2 SYGVQD (reference sequence). The CDR3 DNA sequence: TGCGCCAGCAGTGAAGTTCTCCAAGAGACCCAGTACTTC. Amino acids: CASSEVLQETQYF.

The rearrangement links TRBV11-3 to TRBJ2-3, with 7 bases identical to TRBD2. This CDR3 is built from 15 residues. V lost 5 bases and J lost 3; bases outside the gene matches: 8. The germline CDR1 and CDR2 sequences are SGHNT and YENEEA. Written as DNA, the CDR3 is TGTGCCAGCAGCCACAGTTGGGAGGGAACAGATACGCAGTATTTT. Amino acids: CASSHSWEGTDTQYF.

The chain carries TRBV5-1 and TRBJ2-5; TRBD2 agrees at 8 bases. The CDR3 has 17 amino acids. The V gene end was trimmed by 1 base and the J gene end by 2 bases; junction bases not matched to a gene: 10. Germline loops: CDR1 SGHRS, CDR2 YFSETQ. This CDR3 is CASSLWGSGSRQETQYF. The CDR3 nucleotides are TGCGCCAGCAGCTTGTGGGGAAGCGGGAGTCGGCAAGAGACCCAGTACTTC. Full variable domain (rest looked up from reference TRBV5-1 and TRBJ2-5): KAGVTQTPRYLIKTRGQQVTLSCSPISGHRSVSWYQQTPGQGLQFLFEYFSETQRNKGNFPGRFSGRQFSNSRSEMNVSTLELGDSALYLCASSLWGSGSRQETQYFGPGTRLLVL.

The chain links TRBV6-5 to TRBJ1-4; no clear D gene. This CDR3 has 14 residues. The V end lost 5 bases, the J end lost 9 bases, and 16 bases lay between the germline ends. Germline assignment: CDR1 MNHEY and CDR2 SVGAGI. The CDR3 here is CASSTARAGKKLFF. For the CDR3, the DNA is TGTGCCAGCAGTACCGCCCGTGCGGGGAAAAAACTGTTTTTT.

V and J are TRBV24-1 and TRBJ2-5; TRBD2 matches at 14 bases. The CDR3 is made up of 19 amino acids. Losses at the gene ends were 4 bases for V and 3 bases for J; bases not matched to a gene: 12. Per germline, CDR1 KGHDR and CDR2 SFDVKD. CDR3: CATSDTRTSGGQLKETQYF. For the CDR3, the DNA is TGTGCCACCAGTGACACGAGGACTAGCGGGGGGCAATTAAAAGAGACCCAGTACTTC.

This CDR3 reads CASSNDRGRETQYF. The DNA of the CDR3 is TGTGCCAGCAGCAACGACAGGGGTCGAGAGACCCAGTACTTC. The chain combines TRBV5-4 with TRBJ2-5, with 8 bases matching TRBD1. Looked up from germline, CDR1 is SGHNT and CDR2 is YYREEE (reference sequence). The CDR3 is 14 amino acids. Trimming at V came to 4 bases and at J to 4 bases, leaving 6 bases not matched to a gene.

V usage is TRBV7-9 and J usage is TRBJ1-2; D uncertain. Trimming removed 1 base at V and 8 bases at J, with 11 bases between. Germline V gives CDR1 SEHNR, CDR2 FQNEAQ (reference sequence). This CDR3 spans 13 amino acids. CDR3 sequence: CASSLVLGSGYTF. CDR3 DNA: TGTGCCAGCAGCTTAGTACTCGGGTCCGGCTACACCTTC.

This clone has just a few counts. J is TRBJ2-5 and V is TRBV5-4, with 8 bases aligning to TRBD2. The V and J ends lost 4 bases and 1 base, in that order; junction bases with no gene match: 6. The CDR3 loop spans 15 amino acids. Germline V CDR1 and CDR2: SGHNT, YYREEE (reference sequence). The CDR3 spells CASSRGSGVQETQYF. In nucleotides, the CDR3 is TGTGCCAGCAGCCGGGGTAGCGGGGTCCAAGAGACCCAGTACTTC.

This clone showed up just a few times. The chain carries TRBV9 and TRBJ2-2, with 16 bases aligning to TRBD2. CDR1 is SGDLS, CDR2 YYNGEE, per germline. CDR3 length: 16 amino acids. V was clipped by 3 bases and J by 6 bases; unmatched bases: 2. The CDR3 bases are TGTGCCAGCAGCGCGGGACTAGCGGGAGGGCCCGGGGAGCTGTTTTTT. This codes for CASSAGLAGGPGELFF. Together with reference TRBV9 and TRBJ2-2, the CDR3 gives the full variable domain: DSGVTQTPKHLITATGQRVTLRCSPRSGDLSVYWYQQSLDQGLQFLIQYYNGEERAKGNILERFSAQQFPDLHSELNLSSLELGDSALYFCASSAGLAGGPGELFFGEGSRLTVL.

The rearrangement uses TRBV27 and TRBJ1-2; D is undetermined. The V end was cut by 8 bases, the J end by 3 bases, with 16 bases between. Germline CDR1 and CDR2: MNHEY and SMNVEV (reference sequence). This CDR3 contains 14 residues. This CDR3 reads CASRAPHRDYGYTF. For the CDR3, the DNA is TGTGCCAGCCGGGCACCTCATCGGGACTATGGCTACACCTTC.

V is TRBV6-2 or TRBV6-3 and J is TRBJ2-2; 8 positions agree with TRBD2. CDR3 size: 15 residues. The germline V gene has CDR1 MNHEY and CDR2 SVGEGT. J lost 7 bases, V lost 2 bases, and 6 bases had no gene match. Here the CDR3 reads CASSYPGTRGGELFF. The CDR3 bases are TGTGCCAGCAGTTACCCCGGGACTAGGGGCGGGGAGCTGTTTTTT.

The J gene is TRBJ2-7, the V gene TRBV4-1, with D perhaps TRBD1 (6 bases). V dropped 5 bases and J dropped 3 bases, with 11 bases sitting between them. Germline V lookup: CDR1 MGHRA, CDR2 YSYEKL. This CDR3 is 13 amino acids long. The CDR3, as DNA: TGCGCCAGCAGCAAACAGGGCGGCTACGAGCAGTACTTC. It codes for CASSKQGGYEQYF.

This chain joins TRBV18 and TRBJ1-3; no clear D gene. Germline values: CDR1 KGHSH, CDR2 LQKENI. V was shortened by 2 bases and J by 0 bases, with 8 bases between the two germline ends. This CDR3 is built from 15 residues. The CDR3 sequence is CASSPAMASGNTIYF. Here the CDR3 DNA reads TGTGCCAGCTCACCAGCAATGGCCTCTGGAAACACCATATATTTT.

This clone was seen more than once but under ten times. V and J are TRBV7-8 and TRBJ1-6; TRBD1 aligns across 7 bases. The V gene end was trimmed by 4 bases and the J gene end by 11 bases; junction bases not matched to a gene: 5. The germline V gene has CDR1 SGHVS and CDR2 FQNEAQ. The CDR3 has 13 amino acids. CDR3 nucleotides: TGTGCCAGCAGCTCCCACAGGGGTGCACCCCTCCACTTT. Translated, it gives CASSSHRGAPLHF.

V and J are TRBV19 and TRBJ1-2; 7 bases are a match to TRBD1. The germline CDR1 and CDR2 sequences are LNHDA and SQIVND (reference sequence). J gave up 4 bases and V 10 bases, and 21 bases lay outside the gene matches. The CDR3 is 17 amino acids. The CDR3 protein is CATEPQTGTERAYGYTF. The CDR3 DNA is TGTGCCACCGAGCCTCAGACCGGGACAGAACGCGCCTATGGCTACACCTTC.

CDR3 region: CASRRQTGNQPQHF. CDR3 nucleotide sequence: TGTGCCAGCAGGAGACAGACAGGCAATCAGCCCCAGCATTTT. This sequence joins TRBV2 and TRBJ1-5, with D possibly being TRBD1 (5 bases). The germline V gene has CDR1 SNHLY and CDR2 FYNNEI. With 6 bases removed from V and 2 bases from J, the gap between germline ends came to 11 bases. CDR3 length: 14 residues.

This chain links TRBV28 with TRBJ2-1, with D tentatively TRBD1 (5 bases). The CDR3 is made up of 11 amino acids. With 4 bases removed from V and 9 bases from J, the gap between germline ends came to 7 bases. CDR1 is MDHEN, CDR2 SYDVKM, per germline. CDR3 region: CASSSRGEQFF. The CDR3 coding sequence is TGTGCCAGCAGTTCTAGGGGTGAGCAGTTCTTC.

V and J are TRBV11-3 and TRBJ2-1, with a possible D match to TRBD1 (6 bases). The ends were cut back, 5 bases at V and 7 bases at J, with 15 bases in the middle. This CDR3 has 14 residues. The germline CDR1 and CDR2 sequences are SGHNT and YENEEA. The CDR3, as DNA: TGTGCCAGCAGCGCGACCGCAGGGGCAAATGAGCAGTTCTTC. This translates into CASSATAGANEQFF.

The V gene is TRBV10-3, the J gene TRBJ2-1; 8 bases map to TRBD1. The CDR3 covers 13 residues. The germline V gene encodes CDR1 ENHRY and CDR2 SYGVKD. J was trimmed by 7 bases and V by 4 bases; bases with no gene match: 3. The CDR3 DNA reads as TGTGCCATCAGTGGGACAGGGTTTAATGAGCAGTTCTTC. It translates to CAISGTGFNEQFF.

The chain joins TRBV3-1 (or the pseudogene TRBV3-2) to TRBJ2-1; no definite D call. Germline V gives CDR1 LGHDT, CDR2 YNNKEL (reference sequence). The CDR3 has 14 amino acids. Trimming pared 2 bases from V and 0 bases from J, leaving 5 bases between. The CDR3 loop reads CASSQQSSYNEQFF. For the CDR3, the DNA is TGTGCCAGCAGCCAACAGAGCTCCTACAATGAGCAGTTCTTC.

This chain joins TRBV6-5 and TRBJ1-6, with D possibly TRBD1 on 6 matching bases. The CDR3 runs 14 residues. Germline CDR1 reads MNHEY; CDR2 reads SVGAGI. V lost 6 bases and J lost 6, with 12 bases in between. CDR3 residues: CASRYRDPNSPLHF. The CDR3 nucleotides are TGTGCCAGCAGATACAGGGACCCTAATTCACCCCTCCACTTT.

The chain uses TRBV29-1 and TRBJ1-1, with 7 bases that match TRBD1. The CDR3 loop spans 13 amino acids. Trimming removed 7 bases from V and 4 bases from J; junction bases left unmatched: 9. Germline V lookup: CDR1 SQVTM, CDR2 ANQGSEA. The CDR3 DNA reads TGCAGCGCTCCGACAGGGTCGGGCACTGAAGCTTTCTTT. This translates into CSAPTGSGTEAFF.

This clone was detected only once. V usage is TRBV5-6 and J usage is TRBJ1-2, with 7 bases aligning to TRBD1. CDR3 length equals 16 residues. J gave up 8 bases and V 3 bases, and 16 bases lay outside the gene matches. Germline lookup yields CDR1 SGHDT and CDR2 YYEEEE. CDR3 DNA sequence: TGTGCCAGCAGCTCCTACGACAGGGAAGGATCGGAAGGCTACACCTTC. Translating gives CASSSYDREGSEGYTF.

The J gene is TRBJ1-5, the V gene TRBV12-3 or TRBV12-4; D remains ambiguous. The CDR3 loop spans 12 amino acids. Trimming took 3 bases from V and 6 from J, leaving 6 bases between them. The CDR3 DNA is TGTGCCAGCAGTTTTTTCGGTCAGCCCCAGCATTTT. Its translation: CASSFFGQPQHF.

The chain has TRBV6-5 and TRBJ2-7, with a tentative D call TRBD1 (6 bases). The length of the CDR3 is 14 residues. Trimming took off 5 bases at V and 2 bases at J, with 13 bases between the two ends. Germline CDR1 and CDR2: MNHEY and SVGAGI. The CDR3 protein is CASSRQGGPYEQYF. CDR3 nucleotide sequence: TGTGCCAGCAGTCGACAAGGGGGACCCTACGAGCAGTACTTC.

This rearrangement joins TRBV5-6 to TRBJ2-6, with D possibly being TRBD2 (6 bases). Germline V CDR1 and CDR2: SGHDT, YYEEEE. The CDR3 runs 14 residues. V was pared by 5 bases and J by 3 bases, with 9 bases between. CDR3 coding DNA: TGTGCCAGCAGACGGGGGAGTGGGGCCAACGTCCTGACTTTC. This gives the protein CASRRGSGANVLTF.

The V call is TRBV5-4, the J call TRBJ1-6; the D gene is possibly TRBD1 (6 bases). Germline lookup yields CDR1 SGHNT and CDR2 YYREEE (reference sequence). V was clipped by 1 base and J by 7 bases, with 9 bases between them. This CDR3 is built from 14 residues. The CDR3 nucleotides are TGTGCCAGCAGCTTGCGGGGGGGCAATTCACCCCTCCACTTT. This encodes CASSLRGGNSPLHF.